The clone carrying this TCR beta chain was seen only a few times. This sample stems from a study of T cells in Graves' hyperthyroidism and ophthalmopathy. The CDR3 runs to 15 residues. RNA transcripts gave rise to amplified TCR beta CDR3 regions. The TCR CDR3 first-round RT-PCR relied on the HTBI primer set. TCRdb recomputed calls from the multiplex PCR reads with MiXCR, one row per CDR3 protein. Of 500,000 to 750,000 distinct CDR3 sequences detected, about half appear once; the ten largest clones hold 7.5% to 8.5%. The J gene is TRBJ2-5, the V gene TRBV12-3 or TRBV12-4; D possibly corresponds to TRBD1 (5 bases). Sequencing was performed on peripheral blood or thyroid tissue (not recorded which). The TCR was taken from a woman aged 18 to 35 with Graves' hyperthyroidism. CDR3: CASGSAGYTGETQYF. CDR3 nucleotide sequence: TGTGCTAGTGGTTCCGCAGGGTATACGGGCGAGACCCAGTACTTC.